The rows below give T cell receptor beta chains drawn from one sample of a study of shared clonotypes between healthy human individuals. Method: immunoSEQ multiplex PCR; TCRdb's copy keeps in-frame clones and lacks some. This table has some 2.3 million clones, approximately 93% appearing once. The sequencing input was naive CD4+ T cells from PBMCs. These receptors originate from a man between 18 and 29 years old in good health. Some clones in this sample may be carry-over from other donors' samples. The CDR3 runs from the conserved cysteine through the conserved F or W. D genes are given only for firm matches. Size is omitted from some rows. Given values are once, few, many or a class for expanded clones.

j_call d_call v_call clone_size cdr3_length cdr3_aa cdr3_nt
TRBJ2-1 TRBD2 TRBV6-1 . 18 CASSEAGSGSISYNEQFF TGTGCCAGCAGTGAAGCAGGTAGCGGGAGTATCTCCTACAATGAGCAGTTCTTC
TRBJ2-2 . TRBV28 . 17 CASSPVRRSGNTGELFF TGTGCCAGCAGTCCTGTGAGGCGTTCCGGGAACACCGGGGAGCTGTTTTTT
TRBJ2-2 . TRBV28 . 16 CASSLSAGIHTGELFF TGTGCCAGCAGTTTATCAGCAGGGATACACACCGGGGAGCTGTTTTTT
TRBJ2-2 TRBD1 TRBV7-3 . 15 CASSLGTGFAGELFF TGTGCCAGCAGCTTAGGGACAGGGTTCGCCGGGGAGCTGTTTTTT
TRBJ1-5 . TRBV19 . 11 CASSGWESQHF TGTGCCAGTAGTGGTTGGGAGTCCCAGCATTTT
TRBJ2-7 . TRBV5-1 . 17 CASSAINTRDVVGEQYF TGCGCCAGCAGCGCGATAAATACCAGGGACGTGGTAGGCGAGCAGTACTTC
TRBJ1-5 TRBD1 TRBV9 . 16 CASSPGQGSYDQPQHF TGTGCCAGCAGCCCGGGACAGGGGTCTTACGATCAGCCCCAGCATTTT
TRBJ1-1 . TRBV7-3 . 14 CASSSQGMNTEAFF TGTGCCAGCAGTTCCCAGGGGATGAACACTGAAGCTTTCTTT
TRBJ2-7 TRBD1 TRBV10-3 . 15 CAILPTDRSSYEQYF TGTGCCATCTTGCCTACGGACAGGAGCTCCTACGAGCAGTACTTC
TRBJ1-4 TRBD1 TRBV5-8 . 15 CASTFQGQWNEKLFF TGTGCCAGCACCTTTCAGGGACAGTGGAATGAAAAACTGTTTTTT
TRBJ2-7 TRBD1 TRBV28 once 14 CASTTGTGYHEQYF TGTGCCAGCACCACCGGGACAGGGTACCACGAGCAGTACTTC
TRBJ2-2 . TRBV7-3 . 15 CASSLIAAPAGELFF TGTGCCAGCAGCTTAATAGCGGCCCCGGCCGGGGAGCTGTTTTTT
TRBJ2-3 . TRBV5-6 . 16 CASSPHRAGGTDTQYF TGTGCCAGCAGCCCCCACCGTGCGGGTGGCACAGATACGCAGTATTTT
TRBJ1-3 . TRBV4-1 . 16 CASSPRGQTHTNTIYF TGCGCCAGCAGCCCTCGAGGACAGACCCACACAAACACCATATATTTT
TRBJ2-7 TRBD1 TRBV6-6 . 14 CASSRGQGSYEQYF TGTGCCAGCAGCCGCGGACAGGGCTCCTACGAGCAGTACTTC
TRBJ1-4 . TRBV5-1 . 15 CASSLMGATNEKLFF TGCGCCAGCAGCTTAATGGGGGCAACTAATGAAAAACTGTTTTTT
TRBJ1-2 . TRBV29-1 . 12 CSVGGTNYGYTF TGCAGCGTGGGGGGGACTAACTATGGCTACACCTTC
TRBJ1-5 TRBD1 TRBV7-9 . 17 CASSLGTGSPLNQPQHF TGTGCCAGCAGCTTAGGGACAGGGTCCCCACTCAATCAGCCCCAGCATTTT
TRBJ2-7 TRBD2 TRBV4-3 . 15 CASSQGLAVNYEQYF TGCGCCAGCAGCCAAGGGCTAGCGGTCAATTACGAGCAGTACTTC
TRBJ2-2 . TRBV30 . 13 CAWSVTYPGELFF TGTGCCTGGAGTGTAACATACCCCGGGGAGCTGTTTTTT
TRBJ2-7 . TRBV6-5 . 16 CASSYSMATPLGEQYF TGTGCCAGCAGTTACTCGATGGCAACCCCCCTGGGCGAGCAGTACTTC
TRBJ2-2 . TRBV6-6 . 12 CASSYVPGELFF TGTGCCAGCAGTTACGTTCCCGGGGAGCTGTTTTTT
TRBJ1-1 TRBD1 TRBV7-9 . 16 CASSHATWTGLTEAFF TGTGCCAGCAGCCACGCTACATGGACAGGGCTGACTGAAGCTTTCTTT
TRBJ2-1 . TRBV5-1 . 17 CASSLDGIALGYNEQFF TGCGCCAGCAGCTTGGACGGGATAGCGTTGGGCTACAATGAGCAGTTCTTC
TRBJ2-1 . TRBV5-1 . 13 CASSLGTTGRMFF TGCGCCAGCAGCTTGGGGACGACGGGGAGGATGTTCTTC
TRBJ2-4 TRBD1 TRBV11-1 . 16 CASSPGTGGTKNIQYF TGTGCCAGCAGCCCCGGGACAGGGGGCACCAAAAACATTCAGTACTTC
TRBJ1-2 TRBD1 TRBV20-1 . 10 CSADRGGYTF TGCAGTGCTGACAGGGGGGGCTACACCTTC
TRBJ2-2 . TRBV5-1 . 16 CASSLAAQTNTGELFF TGCGCCAGCAGCTTGGCGGCACAGACGAACACCGGGGAGCTGTTTTTT
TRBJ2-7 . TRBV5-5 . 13 CASSLTANYEQYF TGTGCCAGCAGCTTAACAGCGAACTACGAGCAGTACTTC
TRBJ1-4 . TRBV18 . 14 CASSPRGGGEKLFF TGTGCCAGCTCACCGAGGGGTGGCGGGGAAAAACTGTTTTTT
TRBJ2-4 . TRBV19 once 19 CASSIRLLEVWDAKNIQYF TGTGCCAGTAGTATTCGGCTTCTGGAAGTCTGGGATGCCAAAAACATTCAGTACTTC
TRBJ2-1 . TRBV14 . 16 CASSQDWGGTYNEQFF TGTGCCAGCAGCCAAGATTGGGGGGGCACCTACAATGAGCAGTTCTTC
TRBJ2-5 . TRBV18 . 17 CASSPPWQGPLQETQYF TGTGCCAGCTCACCACCCTGGCAGGGCCCTCTACAAGAGACCCAGTACTTC
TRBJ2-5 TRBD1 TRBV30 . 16 CAWRAGTGGALETQYF TGTGCCTGGAGGGCCGGGACAGGGGGCGCGTTAGAGACCCAGTACTTC
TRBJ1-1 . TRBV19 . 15 CASSNPRGSGTEAFF TGTGCCAGTTCAAACCCCAGGGGATCCGGGACTGAAGCTTTCTTT
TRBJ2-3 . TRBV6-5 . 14 CASRRGDPTDTQYF TGTGCCAGCCGGAGGGGTGATCCCACAGATACGCAGTATTTT
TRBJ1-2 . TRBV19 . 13 CASSRGHTYGYTF TGTGCCAGTAGTAGAGGTCACACCTATGGCTACACCTTC
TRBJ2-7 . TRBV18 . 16 CASSQLPGRTSYEQYF TGTGCCAGCTCACAGCTGCCGGGACGGACGTCCTACGAGCAGTACTTC
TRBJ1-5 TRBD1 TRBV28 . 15 CASSPRTGANQPQHF TGTGCCAGCAGTCCCCGGACAGGGGCAAATCAGCCCCAGCATTTT
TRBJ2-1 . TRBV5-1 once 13 CASSVSPGLEQFF TGCGCCAGCAGCGTTTCGCCGGGACTCGAGCAGTTCTTC
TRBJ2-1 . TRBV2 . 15 CASSERTDSYNEQFF TGTGCCAGCAGTGAAAGGACGGATTCCTACAATGAGCAGTTCTTC
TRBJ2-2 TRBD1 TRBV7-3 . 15 CASSLGQGLAGELFF TGTGCCAGCAGCCTGGGACAGGGGTTGGCCGGGGAGCTGTTTTTT
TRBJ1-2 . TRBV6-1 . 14 CASSEISAAYGYTF TGTGCCAGCAGTGAAATCTCGGCCGCCTATGGCTACACCTTC
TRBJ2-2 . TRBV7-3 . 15 CASSPKRANTGELFF TGTGCCAGCAGCCCGAAGCGGGCGAACACCGGGGAGCTGTTTTTT
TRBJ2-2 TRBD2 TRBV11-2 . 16 CASSLQTSGNTGELFF TGTGCCAGCAGCTTACAGACTAGCGGGAACACCGGGGAGCTGTTTTTT
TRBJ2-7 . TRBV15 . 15 CATSRDKAIEYEQYF TGTGCCACCAGCAGAGATAAAGCCATCGAATACGAGCAGTACTTC
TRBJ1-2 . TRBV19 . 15 CASSILESRGYGYTF TGTGCCAGTAGTATCCTTGAGAGCCGGGGCTATGGCTACACCTTC
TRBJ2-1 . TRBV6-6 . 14 CASILDRNYNEQFF .
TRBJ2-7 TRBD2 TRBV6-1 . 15 CASSEPGTRYNEQYF TGTGCCAGCAGTGAGCCGGGGACTAGGTATAACGAGCAGTACTTC
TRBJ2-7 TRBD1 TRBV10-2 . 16 CASSEPFVGQGDEQYF TGCGCCAGCAGTGAGCCGTTCGTGGGACAGGGGGACGAGCAGTACTTT
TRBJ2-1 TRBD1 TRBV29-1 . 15 CSVVGAGGSYNEQFF TGCAGCGTTGTGGGGGCAGGGGGCTCCTACAATGAGCAGTTCTTC
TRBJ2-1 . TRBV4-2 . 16 CASSQDPGIGGNEQFF TGTGCCAGCAGCCAAGACCCGGGAATCGGGGGCAATGAGCAGTTCTTC
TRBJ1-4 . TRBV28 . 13 CASRLLPSEKLFF TGTGCCAGCAGGCTTTTACCTAGTGAAAAACTGTTTTTT
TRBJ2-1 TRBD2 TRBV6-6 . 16 CASSYRSGGSYNEQFF TGTGCCAGCAGTTACCGTAGCGGGGGCTCCTACAATGAGCAGTTCTTC
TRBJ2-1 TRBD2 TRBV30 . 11 CAWRRSGRSFF TGTGCCTGGAGGCGGAGCGGGAGGTCCTTCTTC
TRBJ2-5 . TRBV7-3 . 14 CASSLGRTQETQYF TGTGCCAGCAGCTTAGGGCGGACCCAAGAGACCCAGTACTTC
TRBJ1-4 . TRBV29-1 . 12 CSVPESNEKLFF TGCAGCGTTCCAGAATCTAATGAAAAACTGTTTTTT
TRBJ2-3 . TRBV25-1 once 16 CASSLPGSLGPDTQYF TGTGCCAGCAGTTTACCGGGGTCGCTTGGCCCAGATACGCAGTATTTT